This TCR beta chain was recorded in a study of blood T cell repertoires in COVID-19. Measured with immunoSEQ multiplex PCR; TCRdb has only the in-frame clones, and not every one. The sample has fewer than 60,000 clones; around 80% are singletons. Sequencing used peripheral blood. The receptor's source is a man in his sixties with acute or convalescent COVID-19.

DNA of the CDR3: TGCGCCAGCAGCCCCGGGACAGTCCCTGAGCAGTACTTC. Its protein is CASSPGTVPEQYF. The chain combines TRBV4-1 with TRBJ2-7; 7 positions agree with TRBD1. From germline, CDR1 is MGHRA and CDR2 YSYEKL. J lost 7 bases, V lost 4 bases, and 7 bases had no gene match. There are 13 residues in the CDR3.